What follows is one T cell receptor beta chain and its context. Its antigen remains unidentified. The protocol was immunoSEQ multiplex PCR, while the TCRdb copy is restricted to in-frame clones and leaves out a portion. The data contain about 42,000 clones, over 75% of them singletons. The germline gives CDR1 SGHKS, CDR2 YYEKEE (reference sequence). CDR3 size: 16 residues. V was pared by 4 bases and J by 7 bases, with 11 bases of the junction left unmatched. The data stem from a study of OX40 agonist ivuxolimab in advanced cancers. Study-level background: One patient with hepatocellular carcinoma and two with cutaneous melanoma, three in all, had partial responses.

Notes on the study in general: The authors did not determine the antigen specificity of the expanded peripheral T cells.

The sequenced sample was CD4+ or CD8+ T cells sorted from blood, obtained in a trial of the OX40 agonist ivuxolimab. This sequence joins TRBV5-5 and TRBJ1-5; the match to TRBD1 covers 10 bases. The sequence derives from an adult with an advanced solid tumor such as melanoma, head and neck, liver or kidney cancer. The CDR3 nucleotides read TGTGCCAGCAGCCCACGGACAGGGGGATCGGGACAGCCCCAGCATTTT. It is translated as CASSPRTGGSGQPQHF. Complete variable domain (other parts from reference TRBV5-5 and TRBJ1-5): DAGVTQSPTHLIKTRGQQVTLRCSPISGHKSVSWYQQVLGQGPQFIFQYYEKEERGRGNFPDRFSARQFPNYSSELNVNALLLGDSALYLCASSPRTGGSGQPQHFGDGTRLSIL.